These 11 T cell receptor beta chains were sequenced from one sample in a study of blood T cell repertoires in COVID-19. Only in-frame clones appear in the TCRdb table, and some are missing; sequencing was by immunoSEQ multiplex PCR. The sample has roughly 100,000 clones; 81% are singletons. Material: peripheral blood. The receptors here all came from an elderly man with acute or convalescent COVID-19.

This clone was observed once. V and J are TRBV6-2 or TRBV6-3 and TRBJ1-1; D possibly corresponds to TRBD1 (6 bases). Germline CDR1 reads MNHEY; CDR2 reads SVGEGT. CDR3 length: 15 residues. V shed 0 bases and J shed 4 bases, with 12 bases lying between them. Written as DNA, the CDR3 is TGTGCCAGCAGTTACTCAGGGGGTTTGTCCACTGAAGCTTTCTTT. Translated: CASSYSGGLSTEAFF.

The V gene is TRBV24-1, the J gene TRBJ2-3; TRBD1 is a possible D gene (6 bases). Germline V gene sequence: CDR1 KGHDR, CDR2 SFDVKD. Trimming took off 5 bases at V and 2 bases at J, with 10 bases between the two ends. There are 14 residues in the CDR3. CDR3 region: CATSGVGATDTQYF. The DNA for the CDR3 is TGTGCCACCAGTGGGGTGGGGGCCACAGATACGCAGTATTTT.

As regards this clone: The junction and the germline gene differ at one end; a read error may be behind it. This sequence joins TRBV3-1 (or the pseudogene TRBV3-2) and TRBJ1-2; D might be TRBD1 (5 bases). Germline V gene lookup returns CDR1 LGHDT and CDR2 YNNKEL (reference sequence). The CDR3 is 12 amino acids. The DNA for the CDR3 is TGTGCCAGCGGCCAGGGAGACTATGGCTACACCTTC. Amino acids: CASGQGDYGYTF.

This rearrangement joins TRBV20-1 to TRBJ2-7; 7 bases are shared with TRBD1. CDR1 and CDR2 from the germline V gene are DFQATT and SNEGSKA (reference sequence). The CDR3 runs 11 residues. V lost 6 bases, J lost 5 bases, and 4 bases stayed unmatched. The CDR3 is CSATQGNEQYF. The CDR3 nucleotides are TGCAGTGCAACACAGGGGAACGAGCAGTACTTC.

The gene calls are TRBV7-2 and TRBJ2-3; 7 nucleotides align to TRBD2. The germline V gene has CDR1 SGHTA and CDR2 FQGNSA. V was pared by 5 bases and J by 0 bases, with 11 bases of the junction left unmatched. The CDR3 is 17 residues long. In nucleotides, the CDR3 is TGTGCCAGCAGCCCATCAAAACTAGCGCTTAGCACAGATACGCAGTATTTT. Translation gives CASSPSKLALSTDTQYF.

The rearrangement joins TRBV7-6 to TRBJ2-5, with TRBD1 matching 8 bases. CDR1 and CDR2 (germline): SGHVS, FNYEAQ. The trim removed 5 bases at V and 5 bases at J, leaving 4 bases unmatched. The CDR3 loop spans 13 amino acids. CDR3 region: CASSRTGRETQYF. CDR3 sequence (DNA): TGTGCCAGCAGCCGGACAGGGAGGGAGACCCAGTACTTC.

This chain joins TRBV29-1 and TRBJ1-1; TRBD1 is a possible D gene (6 bases). The length of the CDR3 is 13 residues. The germline gives CDR1 SQVTM, CDR2 ANQGSEA. V gave up 8 bases and J gave up 2 bases, with 15 bases separating them. The CDR3 protein is CSFRWGLNTEAFF. CDR3 DNA: TGCAGCTTTCGGTGGGGGCTCAACACTGAAGCTTTCTTT.

The chain employs TRBV10-3 and TRBJ2-7; the match to TRBD1 covers 7 bases. Losses at the gene ends were 10 bases for V and 4 bases for J; bases not matched to a gene: 10. This CDR3 contains 13 residues. Germline V CDR1 and CDR2: ENHRY, SYGVKD. CDR3 DNA: TGTGCCACCTCCTACAGGGGCCTATACGAGCAGTACTTC. Its translation: CATSYRGLYEQYF.

The genes are TRBV5-1 and TRBJ2-1; 7 bases match TRBD2. V dropped 2 bases and J dropped 5; count of bases not matched to a gene: 7. The CDR3 spans 15 residues. Germline V gene lookup returns CDR1 SGHRS and CDR2 YFSETQ. The CDR3 nucleotides are TGCGCCAGCAGCTTAGCCGGGAGGACCGACAATGAGCAGTTCTTC. Protein product: CASSLAGRTDNEQFF.

V gene TRBV4-3 combines with J gene TRBJ1-2; no clear D gene. V was shortened by 0 bases and J by 0 bases, with 8 bases between the two germline ends. The CDR3 runs to 15 residues. Germline values: CDR1 LGHNA, CDR2 YSLEER. The CDR3, as DNA: TGCGCCAGCAGCCAAGATAGATATTCTAACTATGGCTACACCTTC. Translation gives CASSQDRYSNYGYTF.

V is TRBV18 and J is TRBJ2-7; D is possibly TRBD2 (5 bases). V lost 3 bases and J lost 6, with 9 bases in between. The length of the CDR3 is 12 residues. Germline-derived CDR1 and CDR2 are KGHSH and LQKENI. CDR3 residues: CASSPGLFEQYF. For the CDR3, the DNA is TGTGCCAGCTCACCCGGACTTTTCGAGCAGTACTTC.